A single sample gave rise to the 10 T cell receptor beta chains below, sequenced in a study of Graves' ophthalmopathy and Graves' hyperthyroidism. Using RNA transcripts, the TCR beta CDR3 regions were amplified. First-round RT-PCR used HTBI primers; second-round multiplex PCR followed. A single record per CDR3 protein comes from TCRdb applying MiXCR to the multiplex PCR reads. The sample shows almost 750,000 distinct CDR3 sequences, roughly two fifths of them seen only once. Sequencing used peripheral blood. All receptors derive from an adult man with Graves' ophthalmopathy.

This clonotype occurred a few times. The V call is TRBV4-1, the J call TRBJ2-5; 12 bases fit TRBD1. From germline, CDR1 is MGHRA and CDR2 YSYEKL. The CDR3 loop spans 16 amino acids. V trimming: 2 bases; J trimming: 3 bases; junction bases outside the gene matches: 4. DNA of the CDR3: TGCGCCAGCAGCCAACCTGGGACAGGGGGCGAAGAGACCCAGTACTTC. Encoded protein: CASSQPGTGGEETQYF.

CDR3 residues: CASSSRGLPYEQYF. In nucleotides, the CDR3 is TGTGCCAGCAGCAGCAGGGGGCTACCCTACGAGCAGTACTTC. This chain joins TRBV7-9 and TRBJ2-7, with 8 nucleotides matching TRBD1. This CDR3 has 14 amino acids. Germline-derived CDR1 and CDR2 are SEHNR and FQNEAQ (reference sequence). Trimming removed 5 bases from V and 2 bases from J; junction bases left unmatched: 5.

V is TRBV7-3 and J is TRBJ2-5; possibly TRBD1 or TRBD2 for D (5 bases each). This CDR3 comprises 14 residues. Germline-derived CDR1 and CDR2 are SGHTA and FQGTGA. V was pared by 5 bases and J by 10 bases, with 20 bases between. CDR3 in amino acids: CASSVSGGDPRQYF. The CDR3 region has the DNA TGTGCCAGCAGCGTCTCCGGTGGGGACCCACGCCAGTACTTC. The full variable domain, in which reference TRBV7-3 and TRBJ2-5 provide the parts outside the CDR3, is GAGVSQTPSNKVTEKGKYVELRCDPISGHTALYWYRQSLGQGPEFLIYFQGTGAADDSGLPNDRFFAVRPEGSVSTLKIQRTERGDSAVYLCASSVSGGDPRQYFGPGTRLLVL.

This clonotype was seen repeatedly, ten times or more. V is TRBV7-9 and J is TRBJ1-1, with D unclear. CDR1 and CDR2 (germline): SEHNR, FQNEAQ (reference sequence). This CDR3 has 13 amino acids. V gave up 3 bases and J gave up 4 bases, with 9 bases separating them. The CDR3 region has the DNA TGTGCCAGCAGCTTGAGGGAGAGCACTGAAGCTTTCTTT. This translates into CASSLRESTEAFF.

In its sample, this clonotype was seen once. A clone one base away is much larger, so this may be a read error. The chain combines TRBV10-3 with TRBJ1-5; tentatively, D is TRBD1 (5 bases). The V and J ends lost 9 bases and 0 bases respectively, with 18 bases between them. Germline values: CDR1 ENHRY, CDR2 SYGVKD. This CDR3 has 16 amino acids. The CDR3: CAISRDRHCSNQPQHF. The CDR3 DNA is TGTGCCATAAGCAGAGACAGACACTGTAGCAATCAGCCCCAGCATTTT.

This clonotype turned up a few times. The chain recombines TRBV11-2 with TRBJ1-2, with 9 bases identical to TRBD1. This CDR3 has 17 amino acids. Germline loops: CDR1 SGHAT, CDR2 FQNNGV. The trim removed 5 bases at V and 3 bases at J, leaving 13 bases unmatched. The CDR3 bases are TGTGCCAGCAGCCCATCACCGGACAGGGGACGGTACTATGGCTACACCTTC. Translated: CASSPSPDRGRYYGYTF.

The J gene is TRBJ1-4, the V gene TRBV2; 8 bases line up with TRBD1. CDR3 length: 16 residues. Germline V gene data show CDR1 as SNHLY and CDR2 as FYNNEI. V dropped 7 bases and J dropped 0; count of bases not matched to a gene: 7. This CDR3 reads CASNIQGDATNEKLFF. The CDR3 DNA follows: TGTGCCAGCAATATACAGGGGGATGCAACTAATGAAAAACTGTTTTTT.

The CDR3 bases are TGTGCCAGCAGCGGGACAGGGGGTCTTACCTACGAGCAGTACTTC. Amino acid sequence: CASSGTGGLTYEQYF. This chain links TRBV5-4 with TRBJ2-7, with 11 bases aligning to TRBD1. The trim removed 4 bases at V and 2 bases at J, leaving 5 bases unmatched. The CDR3 has 15 residues. Germline lookup yields CDR1 SGHNT and CDR2 YYREEE (reference sequence).

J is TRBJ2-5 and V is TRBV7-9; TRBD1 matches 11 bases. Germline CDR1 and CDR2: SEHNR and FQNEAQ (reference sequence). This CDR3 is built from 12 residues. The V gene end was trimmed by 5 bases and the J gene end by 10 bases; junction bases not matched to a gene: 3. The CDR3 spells CASSRTGGHQYF. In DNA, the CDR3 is TGTGCCAGCAGCCGGACAGGGGGCCACCAGTACTTC.

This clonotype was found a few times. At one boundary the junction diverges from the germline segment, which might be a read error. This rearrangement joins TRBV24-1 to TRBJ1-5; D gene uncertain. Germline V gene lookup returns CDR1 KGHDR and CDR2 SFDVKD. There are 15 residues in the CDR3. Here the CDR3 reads CASSLSQIYNQPQHF. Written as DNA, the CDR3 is TGTGCCAGCAGTTTATCACAGATTTACAATCAGCCCCAGCATTTT.